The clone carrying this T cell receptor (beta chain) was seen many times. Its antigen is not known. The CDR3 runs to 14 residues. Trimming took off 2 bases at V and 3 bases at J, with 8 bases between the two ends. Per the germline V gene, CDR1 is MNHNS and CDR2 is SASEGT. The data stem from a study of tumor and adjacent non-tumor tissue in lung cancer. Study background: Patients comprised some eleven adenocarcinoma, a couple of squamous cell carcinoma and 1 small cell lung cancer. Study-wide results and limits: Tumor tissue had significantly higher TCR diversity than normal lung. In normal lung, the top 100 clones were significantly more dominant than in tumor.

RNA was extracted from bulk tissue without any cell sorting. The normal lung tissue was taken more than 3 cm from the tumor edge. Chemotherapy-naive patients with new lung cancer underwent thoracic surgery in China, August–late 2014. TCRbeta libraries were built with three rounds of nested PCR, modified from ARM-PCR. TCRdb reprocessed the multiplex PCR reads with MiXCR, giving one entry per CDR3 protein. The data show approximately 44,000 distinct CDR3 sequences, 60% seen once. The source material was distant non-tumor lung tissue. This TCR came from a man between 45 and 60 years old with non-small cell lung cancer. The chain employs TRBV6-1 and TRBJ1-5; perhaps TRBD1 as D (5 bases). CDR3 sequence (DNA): TGTGCCAGCAGTGAACAGGGCTACAATCAGCCCCAGCATTTT. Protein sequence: CASSEQGYNQPQHF.